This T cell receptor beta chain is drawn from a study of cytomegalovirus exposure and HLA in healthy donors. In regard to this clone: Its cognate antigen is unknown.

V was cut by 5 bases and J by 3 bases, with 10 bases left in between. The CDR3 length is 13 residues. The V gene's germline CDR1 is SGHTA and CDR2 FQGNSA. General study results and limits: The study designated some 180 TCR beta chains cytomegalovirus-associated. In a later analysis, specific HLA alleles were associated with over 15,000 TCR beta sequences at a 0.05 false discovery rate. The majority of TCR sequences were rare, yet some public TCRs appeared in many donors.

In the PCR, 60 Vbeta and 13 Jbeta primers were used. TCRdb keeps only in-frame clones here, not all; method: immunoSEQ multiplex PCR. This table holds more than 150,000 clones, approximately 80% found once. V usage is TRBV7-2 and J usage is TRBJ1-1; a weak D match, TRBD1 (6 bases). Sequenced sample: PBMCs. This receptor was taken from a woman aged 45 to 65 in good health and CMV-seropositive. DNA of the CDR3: TGTGCCAGCAGCCTCCACAGGGACACTGAAGCTTTCTTT. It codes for CASSLHRDTEAFF.